These 12 T cell receptor beta chains were all obtained from the same sample, sequenced in a study of blood T cell repertoires in COVID-19. Profiling relied on immunoSEQ multiplex PCR, and the TCRdb table lists in-frame clones only, not all of them. The table has hundreds of thousands of clones, 86% seen once. Specimen: PBMCs or T cells enriched from blood (not recorded which). Receptors originate from a middle-aged woman with acute COVID-19.

In its sample, this clone was seen once. One junction end does not reproduce the germline sequence, and a read error may be involved. This sequence joins TRBV7-7 and TRBJ1-4; 8 bases agree with TRBD1. CDR1 and CDR2 from the germline V gene are SSHAT and FNYEAQ (reference sequence). This CDR3 is built from 16 residues. For the CDR3, the DNA is TGTGCTAGCAGCTTAAGAGGTGGGGACAGGAGTGAAAAACTGTTTTTT. This gives the protein CASSLRGGDRSEKLFF.

The rearrangement links TRBV7-3 to TRBJ2-2; D gene ambiguous. The CDR3 covers 14 residues. The V end lost 2 bases, the J end lost 6 bases, and 10 bases lay between the germline ends. In germline, CDR1 is SGHTA, CDR2 FQGTGA. The CDR3 sequence: CASSLGPMAGELFF. CDR3 DNA sequence: TGTGCCAGCAGCTTAGGCCCGATGGCCGGGGAGCTGTTTTTT.

This chain links TRBV12-3 or TRBV12-4 with TRBJ2-7, with 7 bases lining up with TRBD2. The CDR3 totals 13 residues. With 5 bases clipped from V and 2 bases from J, the junction kept 3 bases outside the gene matches. CDR3 residues: CASSPAGTYEQYF. CDR3 in DNA: TGTGCCAGCAGTCCAGCGGGAACCTACGAGCAGTACTTC.

The chain combines TRBV6-1 with TRBJ1-5, with 8 nucleotides matching TRBD1. J lost 4 bases, V lost 2 bases, and 4 bases had no gene match. This CDR3 has 15 residues. Germline V CDR1 and CDR2: MNHNS, SASEGT. The CDR3 spells CASSEKRTGNQPQHF. The DNA for the CDR3 is TGTGCCAGCAGTGAAAAAAGGACAGGGAATCAGCCCCAGCATTTT.

The V call is TRBV19, the J call TRBJ1-2, with D possibly matching TRBD1 (5 bases). The germline CDR1 and CDR2 sequences are LNHDA and SQIVND (reference sequence). The CDR3 is made up of 13 amino acids. V was cut by 9 bases and J by 2 bases, with 13 bases left in between. DNA of the CDR3: TGTGCCAGCAAAGGGGAGGGCAACTATGGCTACACCTTC. It is translated as CASKGEGNYGYTF.

The V call is TRBV10-3, the J call TRBJ1-2, with D unclear. The CDR3 consists of 14 residues. Trimming took 1 base from V and 4 from J, leaving 10 bases between them. The germline gives CDR1 ENHRY, CDR2 SYGVKD. CDR3: CAISELEGFYGYTF. For the CDR3, the DNA is TGTGCCATCAGTGAGTTAGAGGGCTTCTATGGCTACACCTTC.

The CDR3, as DNA: TGTGCCAGTAGTTTACGCACACAGAAACGGACTAGCTTGAACACCGGGGAGCTGTTTTTT. This gives the protein CASSLRTQKRTSLNTGELFF. The chain joins TRBV19 to TRBJ2-2; 8 bases are shared with TRBD2. With 5 bases clipped from V and 1 base from J, the junction kept 18 bases outside the gene matches. The CDR3 runs to 20 residues. The germline V gene encodes CDR1 LNHDA and CDR2 SQIVND (reference sequence). The whole variable domain, remainder taken from reference TRBV19 and TRBJ2-2, is DGGITQSPKYLFRKEGQNVTLSCEQNLNHDAMYWYRQDPGQGLRLIYYSQIVNDFQKGDIAEGYSVSREKKESFPLTVTSAQKNPTAFYLCASSLRTQKRTSLNTGELFFGEGSRLTVL.

The chain employs TRBV30 and TRBJ1-3; 10 bases fit TRBD1. V trimming: 3 bases; J trimming: 6 bases; junction bases outside the gene matches: 2. Germline V lookup: CDR1 GTSNPN, CDR2 SVGIG (reference sequence). This CDR3 has 13 residues. This chain's CDR3 is CAWRGTGVNTIYF. DNA for the CDR3: TGTGCCTGGAGGGGGACAGGGGTAAACACCATATATTTT.

V gene TRBV27 combines with J gene TRBJ2-1, with D uncertain. The germline V gene encodes CDR1 MNHEY and CDR2 SMNVEV (reference sequence). The CDR3 runs 12 residues. V lost 5 bases and J lost 2, with 4 bases in between. CDR3 in amino acids: CASSGTYNEQFF. DNA for the CDR3: TGTGCCAGCAGTGGCACCTACAATGAGCAGTTCTTC.

The chain links TRBV7-9 to TRBJ2-3; 11 bases are a match to TRBD2. The CDR3 is made up of 16 amino acids. Germline V gene lookup returns CDR1 SEHNR and CDR2 FQNEAQ (reference sequence). J was trimmed by 4 bases and V by 1 base; bases with no gene match: 4. CDR3 bases: TGTGCCAGCAGCTTAGGTTCTAGCGGGAGGTCAGATACGCAGTATTTT. It specifies CASSLGSSGRSDTQYF.

This clone has a single count. Other DNA sequences in the same sample also yield this CDR3. The chain combines TRBV7-8 with TRBJ2-3; 8 nucleotides match TRBD2. Trimming at V came to 1 base and at J to 6 bases, leaving 9 bases not matched to a gene. The CDR3 has 16 amino acids. Germline V lookup: CDR1 SGHVS, CDR2 FQNEAQ. CDR3 protein: CASSLVTGGPTDTQYF. The CDR3 DNA follows: TGTGCCAGCAGCTTAGTAACGGGAGGGCCTACGGATACGCAGTATTTT.

The genes are TRBV7-2 and TRBJ2-7; 10 nucleotides match TRBD2. Germline CDR1 and CDR2: SGHTA and FQGNSA. V lost 2 bases to trimming and J lost 4 bases; unmatched junction nucleotides: 8. This CDR3 spans 16 amino acids. The chain's CDR3 is CASSLLLAGDRYEQYF. For the CDR3, the DNA is TGTGCCAGCAGCTTACTTCTAGCGGGAGATCGGTACGAGCAGTACTTC. Supplemented by reference TRBV7-2 and TRBJ2-7, the full variable domain reads GAGVSQSPSNKVTEKGKDVELRCDPISGHTALYWYRQSLGQGLEFLIYFQGNSAPDKSGLPSDRFSAERTGGSVSTLTIQRTQQEDSAVYLCASSLLLAGDRYEQYFGPGTRLTVT.